These 16 T cell receptor beta chains were sequenced from one sample in a study of blood T cells in healthy people across ages. The use of a sample-barcoded 5' primer and a J-beta primer mix characterized a second PCR of roughly 7 to 11 cycles. TCRdb used MiXCR to reprocess the 5' RACE reads, holding one entry per CDR3 protein. The sample holds about 580,000 distinct CDR3 sequences, 40% to 50% seen once. The specimen sequenced was blood. Receptor source: a man aged 80 or over in good health.

The chain recombines TRBV27 with TRBJ2-2; D is perhaps TRBD1 or TRBD2 (5 bases each). This CDR3 has 14 amino acids. Germline assignment: CDR1 MNHEY and CDR2 SMNVEV (reference sequence). V lost 2 bases to trimming and J lost 4 bases, with 8 bases between them. The CDR3: CASSLEGSTGELFF. CDR3 bases: TGTGCCAGCAGTTTAGAGGGGAGCACCGGGGAGCTGTTTTTT.

V gene TRBV28 combines with J gene TRBJ2-7; the D gene is possibly TRBD2 (5 bases). This CDR3 region has 15 residues. CDR1 and CDR2 from the germline V gene are MDHEN and SYDVKM. Trimming took off 2 bases at V and 2 bases at J, with 13 bases between the two ends. The CDR3 is CASSLPRGATYEQYF. DNA of the CDR3: TGTGCCAGCAGTTTACCCCGGGGAGCTACCTACGAGCAGTACTTC.

This rearrangement joins TRBV3-1 to TRBJ1-2, with TRBD1 identical over 7 bases. V was clipped by 4 bases and J by 8 bases; unmatched bases: 4. The CDR3 runs 12 residues. Germline V CDR1 and CDR2: LGHDT, YNNKEL (reference sequence). CDR3 in amino acids: CASSRGTDGYTF. The CDR3 DNA is TGTGCCAGCAGCCGAGGGACAGACGGCTACACCTTC.

This clonotype was detected only once. J is TRBJ1-4 and V is TRBV3-1; D unclear. Germline-derived CDR1 and CDR2 are LGHDT and YNNKEL (reference sequence). The ends were cut back, 1 base at V and 3 bases at J, with 9 bases in the middle. The CDR3 extends over 15 amino acids. The CDR3 DNA sequence: TGTGCCAGCAGCCAAGGGGGTGCGGCTAATGAAAAACTGTTTTTT. Protein: CASSQGGAANEKLFF.

The gene calls are TRBV6-6 and TRBJ1-2; D gene ambiguous. The V end lost 7 bases, the J end lost 7 bases, and 16 bases lay between the germline ends. This CDR3 is built from 13 residues. The germline gives CDR1 MNHNY, CDR2 SVGAGI (reference sequence). The CDR3 sequence is CASTYPGESGYTF. CDR3 sequence (DNA): TGTGCCAGCACCTATCCTGGGGAGAGTGGCTACACCTTC.

The chain couples TRBV20-1 to TRBJ2-5; a weak D match, TRBD2 (6 bases). Germline assignment: CDR1 DFQATT and CDR2 SNEGSKA (reference sequence). V was cut by 5 bases and J by 5 bases, with 12 bases left in between. The CDR3 loop spans 12 amino acids. The CDR3 protein is CSALIGGETQYF. The CDR3 DNA is TGCAGTGCTCTGATCGGAGGGGAGACCCAGTACTTC.

This clonotype was recorded a few times. V and J are TRBV29-1 and TRBJ1-1; the D is unclear. Per the germline V gene, CDR1 is SQVTM and CDR2 is ANQGSEA. Deletions cut 6 bases from V and 0 bases from J, with 5 bases between. The CDR3 totals 11 residues. CDR3 DNA sequence: TGCAGCGTCGAGATGAACACTGAAGCTTTCTTT. Protein product: CSVEMNTEAFF. Together with reference TRBV29-1 and TRBJ1-1, the CDR3 gives the full variable domain: SAVISQKPSRDICQRGTSLTIQCQVDSQVTMMFWYRQQPGQSLTLIATANQGSEATYESGFVIDKFPISRPNLTFSTLTVSNMSPEDSSIYLCSVEMNTEAFFGQGTRLTVV.

The chain is built from TRBV20-1 and TRBJ2-1, with TRBD2 identical over 8 bases. Germline CDR1 DFQATT, CDR2 SNEGSKA (reference sequence). The length of the CDR3 is 17 residues. With 0 bases clipped from V and 6 bases from J, the junction kept 13 bases outside the gene matches. CDR3 sequence reads: CSARDVGGGSLSNEQFF. CDR3 sequence (DNA): TGCAGTGCTAGAGATGTCGGCGGGGGGTCTTTATCCAATGAGCAGTTCTTC.

This clonotype has a handful of counts. The chain has TRBV20-1 and TRBJ1-5, with D uncertain. Germline-derived CDR1 and CDR2 are DFQATT and SNEGSKA (reference sequence). The CDR3 contains 12 residues. V lost 6 bases and J lost 3, with 9 bases in between. CDR3 DNA sequence: TGCAGTGCCTCAGGACCCAATCAGCCCCAGCATTTT. This sequence encodes CSASGPNQPQHF.

The rearrangement joins TRBV15 to TRBJ2-5; TRBD2 matches 7 bases. V lost 3 bases and J lost 5; bases outside the gene matches: 6. Germline CDR1 LNHNV, CDR2 YYDKDF (reference sequence). The CDR3 totals 14 residues. The CDR3 DNA reads TGTGCCACCAGCAGCCGCCTGGGAGGGGAGACCCAGTACTTC. Translating gives CATSSRLGGETQYF.

The V call is TRBV10-3, the J call TRBJ1-1, with TRBD1 as a possible D gene (5 bases). The CDR3 contains 13 residues. Germline CDR1 is ENHRY and CDR2 is SYGVKD. V lost 6 bases, J lost 0 bases, and 8 bases lay in between. In nucleotides, the CDR3 is TGTGCCATCAGCCAGGGACTGAACACTGAAGCTTTCTTT. Its protein is CAISQGLNTEAFF.

In this sample, this clonotype turned up a few times. This chain joins TRBV4-1 and TRBJ2-3, with 14 positions matching TRBD2. This CDR3 has 16 amino acids. Per the germline V gene, CDR1 is MGHRA and CDR2 is YSYEKL. V trimming: 5 bases; J trimming: 4 bases; junction bases outside the gene matches: 5. The chain's CDR3 is CASSSRTSGGSDTQYF. CDR3 DNA: TGCGCCAGCAGCTCTCGGACTAGCGGGGGGTCAGATACGCAGTATTTT.

The chain uses TRBV4-3 and TRBJ2-1; TRBD1 matches 11 bases. V lost 2 bases to trimming and J lost 4 bases; unmatched junction nucleotides: 10. The CDR3 has 18 amino acids. The germline CDR1 and CDR2 sequences are LGHNA and YSLEER. The CDR3 nucleotides read TGCGCCAGCAGCCAAAAATACTACGGGACAGGGGGTTACAATGAGCAGTTCTTC. It is translated as CASSQKYYGTGGYNEQFF.

The chain recombines TRBV3-1 with TRBJ1-1; 7 bases line up with TRBD1. V lost 1 base, J lost 5 bases, and 10 bases stayed unmatched. Germline V gene sequence: CDR1 LGHDT, CDR2 YNNKEL (reference sequence). The CDR3 has 16 residues. This CDR3 reads CASSQVASGGVTEAFF. The CDR3 DNA reads TGTGCCAGCAGCCAAGTCGCGTCAGGGGGTGTAACTGAAGCTTTCTTT. Full variable domain (outside the CDR3, taken from reference TRBV3-1 and TRBJ1-1): DTAVSQTPKYLVTQMGNDKSIKCEQNLGHDTMYWYKQDSKKFLKIMFSYNNKELIINETVPNRFSPKSPDKAHLNLHINSLELGDSAVYFCASSQVASGGVTEAFFGQGTRLTVV.

This clonotype was counted between two and nine times. The gene calls are TRBV9 and TRBJ2-7, with D unresolved. The CDR3 covers 15 residues. V lost 0 bases and J 3 bases, leaving 13 bases between the germline ends. The germline gives CDR1 SGDLS, CDR2 YYNGEE. The CDR3 region is CASSVDGVRVYEQYF. DNA of the CDR3: TGTGCCAGCAGCGTAGATGGGGTAAGGGTCTACGAGCAGTACTTC.

This clonotype was seen a few times. Since a much larger clone is just one base distant, this may be a read error. The chain has TRBV6-6 and TRBJ1-2, with 9 bases aligning to TRBD1. The V gene's germline CDR1 is MNHNY and CDR2 SVGAGI (reference sequence). This CDR3 spans 16 amino acids. This chain's CDR3 is CASGYSTGGQIYGYTF. CDR3 nucleotide sequence: TGTGCCAGCGGTTACTCGACAGGGGGACAAATATATGGCTACACCTTC.